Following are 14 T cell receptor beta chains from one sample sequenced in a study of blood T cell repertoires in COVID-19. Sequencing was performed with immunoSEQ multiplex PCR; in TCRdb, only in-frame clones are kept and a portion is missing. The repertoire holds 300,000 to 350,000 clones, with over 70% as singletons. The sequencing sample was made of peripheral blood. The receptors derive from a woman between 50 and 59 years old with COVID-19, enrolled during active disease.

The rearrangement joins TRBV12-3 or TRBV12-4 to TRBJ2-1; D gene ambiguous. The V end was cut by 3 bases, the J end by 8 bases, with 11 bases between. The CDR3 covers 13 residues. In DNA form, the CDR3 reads TGTGCCAGCAGTTTTAATGAAGAGGATGAGCAGTTCTTC. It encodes CASSFNEEDEQFF.

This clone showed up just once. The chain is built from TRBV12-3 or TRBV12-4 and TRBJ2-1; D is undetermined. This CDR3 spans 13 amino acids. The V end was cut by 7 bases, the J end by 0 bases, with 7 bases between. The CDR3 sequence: CASTRNSYNEQFF. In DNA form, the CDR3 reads TGTGCCAGCACTAGAAACTCCTACAATGAGCAGTTCTTC.

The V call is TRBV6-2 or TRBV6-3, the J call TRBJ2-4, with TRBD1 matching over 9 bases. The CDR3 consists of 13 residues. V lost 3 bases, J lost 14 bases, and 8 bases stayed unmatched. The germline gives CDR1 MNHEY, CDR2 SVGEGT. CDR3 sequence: CASSYAPDRGKYF. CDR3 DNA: TGTGCCAGCAGTTATGCCCCGGACAGGGGAAAGTACTTC.

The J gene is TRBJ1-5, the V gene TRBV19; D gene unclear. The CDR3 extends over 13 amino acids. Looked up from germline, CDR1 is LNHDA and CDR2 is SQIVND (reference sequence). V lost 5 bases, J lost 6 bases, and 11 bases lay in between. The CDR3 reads CASSPDYAQPQHF. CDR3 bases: TGTGCCAGTAGTCCGGACTACGCTCAGCCCCAGCATTTT.

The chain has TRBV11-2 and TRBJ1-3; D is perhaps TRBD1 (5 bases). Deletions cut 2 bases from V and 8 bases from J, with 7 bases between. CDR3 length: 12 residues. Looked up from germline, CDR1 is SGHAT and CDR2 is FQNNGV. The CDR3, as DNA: TGTGCCAGCAGCTTACAAGGGGACACCATATATTTT. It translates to CASSLQGDTIYF.

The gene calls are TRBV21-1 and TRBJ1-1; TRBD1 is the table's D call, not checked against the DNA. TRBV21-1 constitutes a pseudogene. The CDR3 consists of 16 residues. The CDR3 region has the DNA TGTGCCAGCAGCAAAGGATCCCGAGGACAGGGGTGGGCAGCTTTCTTT. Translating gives CASSKGSRGQGWAAFF.

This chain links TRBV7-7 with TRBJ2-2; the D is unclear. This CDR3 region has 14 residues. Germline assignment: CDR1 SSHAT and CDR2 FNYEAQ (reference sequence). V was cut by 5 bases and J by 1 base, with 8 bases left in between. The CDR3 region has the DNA TGTGCCAGCAGCCGCGTTCAGAACACCGGGGAGCTGTTTTTT. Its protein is CASSRVQNTGELFF.

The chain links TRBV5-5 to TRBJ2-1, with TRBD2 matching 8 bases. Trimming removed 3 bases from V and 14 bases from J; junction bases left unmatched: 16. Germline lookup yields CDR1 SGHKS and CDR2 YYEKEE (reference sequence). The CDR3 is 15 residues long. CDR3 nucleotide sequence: TGTGCCAGCAGCTGGACCCCCGGGACTAGTGGTGGTGAGTTCTTC. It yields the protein CASSWTPGTSGGEFF. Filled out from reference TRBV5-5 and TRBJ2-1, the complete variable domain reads DAGVTQSPTHLIKTRGQQVTLRCSPISGHKSVSWYQQVLGQGPQFIFQYYEKEERGRGNFPDRFSARQFPNYSSELNVNALLLGDSALYLCASSWTPGTSGGEFFGPGTRLTVL.

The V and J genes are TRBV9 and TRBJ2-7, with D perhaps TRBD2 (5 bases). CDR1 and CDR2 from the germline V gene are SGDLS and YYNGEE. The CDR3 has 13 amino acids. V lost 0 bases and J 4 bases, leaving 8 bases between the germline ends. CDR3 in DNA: TGTGCCAGCAGCGTAGCCGCGGGTTACGAGCAGTACTTC. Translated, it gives CASSVAAGYEQYF.

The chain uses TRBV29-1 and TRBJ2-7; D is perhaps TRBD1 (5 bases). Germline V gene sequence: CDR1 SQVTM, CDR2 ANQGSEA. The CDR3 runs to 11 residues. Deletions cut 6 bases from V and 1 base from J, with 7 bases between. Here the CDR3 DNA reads TGCAGCGTGACAGTTTCCTACGAGCAGTACTTC. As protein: CSVTVSYEQYF.

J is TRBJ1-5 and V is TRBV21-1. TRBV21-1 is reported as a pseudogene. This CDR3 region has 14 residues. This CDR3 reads CASSKRDSNQPQHF. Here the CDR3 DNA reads TGTGCCAGCAGCAAGCGGGATAGCAATCAGCCCCAGCATTTT.

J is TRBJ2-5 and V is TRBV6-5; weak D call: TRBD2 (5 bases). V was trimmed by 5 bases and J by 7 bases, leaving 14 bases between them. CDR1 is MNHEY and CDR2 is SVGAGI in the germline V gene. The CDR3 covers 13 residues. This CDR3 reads CASSIRREGTQYF. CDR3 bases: TGTGCCAGCAGTATTCGGCGCGAGGGGACCCAGTACTTC.

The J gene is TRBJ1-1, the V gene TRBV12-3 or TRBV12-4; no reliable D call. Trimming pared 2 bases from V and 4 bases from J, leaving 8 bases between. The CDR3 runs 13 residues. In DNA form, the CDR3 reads TGTGCCAGCAGTTTATTAGAGGGCACTGAAGCTTTCTTT. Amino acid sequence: CASSLLEGTEAFF.

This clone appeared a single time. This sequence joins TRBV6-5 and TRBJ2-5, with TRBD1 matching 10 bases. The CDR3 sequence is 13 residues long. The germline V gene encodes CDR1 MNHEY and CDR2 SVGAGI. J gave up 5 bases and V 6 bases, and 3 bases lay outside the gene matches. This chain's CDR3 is CASSKDRGETQYF. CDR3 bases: TGTGCCAGCAGCAAGGACAGGGGGGAGACCCAGTACTTC.